One sample yielded the 30 T cell receptor beta chains listed below, sequenced in a study of T cells in localized non-small cell lung cancer. Profiling relied on immunoSEQ multiplex PCR, and the TCRdb table lists in-frame clones only, not all of them. The table records 25,000 to 30,000 clones, 80% to 95% of them present only once. The specimen comprised peripheral blood mononuclear cells, sampled before any cancer treatment. The receptors stem from a woman aged 35 to 70 with stage III lung adenocarcinoma.

The V gene is TRBV5-1, the J gene TRBJ1-1; no clear D gene. V was trimmed by 0 bases and J by 8 bases, leaving 11 bases between them. This CDR3 spans 13 amino acids. The V gene's germline CDR1 is SGHRS and CDR2 YFSETQ. CDR3 sequence (DNA): TGCGCCAGCAGCTTGGCCGGAAGGTCCGAAGCTTTCTTT. Translating it yields CASSLAGRSEAFF.

This chain uses TRBV5-5 with TRBJ2-2, with TRBD2 matching over 16 bases. With V trimmed by 3 bases and J by 7 bases, 9 bases remained unmatched. The CDR3 is 18 amino acids. Looked up from germline, CDR1 is SGHKS and CDR2 is YYEKEE (reference sequence). The CDR3 is CASSSRPGTSGRGGELFF. CDR3 sequence (DNA): TGTGCCAGCAGCTCCCGTCCTGGGACTAGCGGGAGGGGCGGGGAGCTGTTTTTT.

This clone was seen a few times. The rearrangement links TRBV10-3 to TRBJ1-6; maybe TRBD1 (6 bases). Looked up from germline, CDR1 is ENHRY and CDR2 is SYGVKD. V was trimmed by 4 bases and J by 7 bases, leaving 14 bases between them. The CDR3 has 15 amino acids. The CDR3: CAISAYRDGNSPLHF. The CDR3, as DNA: TGTGCCATCAGTGCTTACAGGGACGGCAATTCACCCCTCCACTTT.

The chain links TRBV5-1 to TRBJ2-1; D gene unclear. This CDR3 comprises 14 residues. CDR1 is SGHRS and CDR2 is YFSETQ in the germline V gene. V was pared by 4 bases and J by 3 bases, with 11 bases between. The CDR3 sequence: CASSLETSYNEQFF. CDR3 nucleotide sequence: TGCGCCAGCAGCCTAGAGACAAGCTACAATGAGCAGTTCTTC.

The chain carries TRBV14 and TRBJ1-4, with TRBD1 identical over 9 bases. In germline, CDR1 is SGHDN, CDR2 FVKESK. With V trimmed by 7 bases and J by 7 bases, 7 bases remained unmatched. There are 14 residues in the CDR3. This chain's CDR3 is CASTKGQGIEKLFF. The CDR3 DNA follows: TGTGCCAGCACTAAGGGACAGGGCATTGAAAAACTGTTTTTT.

The V and J genes are TRBV6-1 and TRBJ1-5; the D is unclear. Trimming pared 3 bases from V and 6 bases from J, leaving 9 bases between. CDR1 and CDR2 (germline): MNHNS, SASEGT. The CDR3 extends over 13 amino acids. The DNA for the CDR3 is TGTGCCAGCAGTGAGGCAGCGAGTCAGCCCCAGCATTTT. It encodes CASSEAASQPQHF.

This clone was recorded once. V is TRBV11-1 and J is TRBJ1-1; D is ambiguous. The V gene lost 1 base and the J gene lost 4 bases, with 13 bases spanning the gap. There are 15 residues in the CDR3. From germline, CDR1 is SGHAT and CDR2 FQDESV (reference sequence). Here the CDR3 DNA reads TGTGCCAGCAGCTTAGTGGCCCCGGTGGGCACTGAAGCTTTCTTT. Translated: CASSLVAPVGTEAFF.

J is TRBJ2-3 and V is TRBV9; D possibly corresponds to TRBD2 (5 bases). Trimming stripped 0 bases from V and 9 bases from J, with 11 bases between. In germline, CDR1 is SGDLS, CDR2 YYNGEE. This CDR3 is built from 13 residues. CDR3 sequence (DNA): TGTGCCAGCAGCGTAGGGAGGAGTACGACGCAGTATTTT. Its translation: CASSVGRSTTQYF.

This chain connects TRBV7-2 to TRBJ1-1, with TRBD1 matching 9 bases. The junction had 10 bases not matched to a gene; V was cut back by 6 bases and J by 5 bases. The CDR3 runs 15 residues. Per the germline V gene, CDR1 is SGHTA and CDR2 is FQGNSA. DNA of the CDR3: TGTGCCAGCAGAAGAACACAGGGGGCTTGGACTGAAGCTTTCTTT. Protein sequence: CASRRTQGAWTEAFF.

The gene calls are TRBV9 and TRBJ2-1; 11 nucleotides agree with TRBD2. CDR3 length: 15 amino acids. V lost 4 bases and J lost 4; bases outside the gene matches: 4. The V gene's germline CDR1 is SGDLS and CDR2 YYNGEE. The CDR3 bases are TGTGCCAGCAGCAAGACTAGCGGGGAGTACAATGAGCAGTTCTTC. Translating gives CASSKTSGEYNEQFF.

The chain links TRBV19 to TRBJ1-2; the D is unclear. This CDR3 contains 12 residues. The germline V gene has CDR1 LNHDA and CDR2 SQIVND (reference sequence). The V end was cut by 3 bases, the J end by 8 bases, with 10 bases between. CDR3 in amino acids: CASSIGDSGYTF. The DNA of the CDR3 is TGTGCCAGTAGTATCGGGGATTCCGGCTACACCTTC.

J is TRBJ1-1 and V is TRBV6-1; D not certain. Deletions cut 1 base from V and 1 base from J, with 7 bases between. Germline V CDR1 and CDR2: MNHNS, SASEGT. This CDR3 is 14 amino acids long. CDR3 nucleotides: TGTGCCAGCAGTGAAGGAACGGCGAACACTGAAGCTTTCTTT. It is translated as CASSEGTANTEAFF.

The genes are TRBV7-2 and TRBJ2-1; 9 bases agree with TRBD1. Germline V gene lookup returns CDR1 SGHTA and CDR2 FQGNSA. The J segment lost 5 bases and the V segment lost 10 bases, leaving 12 bases of the junction unmatched. This CDR3 is built from 15 residues. The CDR3 sequence is CATLTGGTSHNEQFF. The CDR3 coding sequence is TGTGCCACCCTGACAGGGGGGACTTCCCACAATGAGCAGTTCTTC. The full variable domain, completed using reference TRBV7-2 and TRBJ2-1, is GAGVSQSPSNKVTEKGKDVELRCDPISGHTALYWYRQSLGQGLEFLIYFQGNSAPDKSGLPSDRFSAERTGGSVSTLTIQRTQQEDSAVYLCATLTGGTSHNEQFFGPGTRLTVL.

V usage is TRBV28 and J usage is TRBJ1-5; TRBD1 might be the D (6 bases). Trimming took off 1 base at V and 9 bases at J, with 13 bases between the two ends. The CDR3 contains 14 residues. Germline V gene lookup returns CDR1 MDHEN and CDR2 SYDVKM. In DNA, the CDR3 is TGTGCCAGCAGTTTATCAGGGGAGTATCGGCCCCAGCATTTT. Encoded protein: CASSLSGEYRPQHF.

A remark on this clone: Compared with germline, one end of the junction differs, possibly owing to a read error. The sample contains more than one DNA sequence encoding this CDR3. This chain joins TRBV9 and TRBJ2-3, with no clear D. The germline V gene has CDR1 SGDLS and CDR2 YYNGEE. The CDR3 extends over 12 amino acids. The CDR3 loop reads CASSSPTDTQYF. The CDR3 DNA is TGTGCCAGCAGCTCCCCAACAGACACGCAGTATTTT.

This sequence joins TRBV15 and TRBJ2-7, with 7 nucleotides matching TRBD2. CDR3 length: 14 residues. CDR1 is LNHNV, CDR2 YYDKDF, per germline (reference sequence). The junction had 5 bases not matched to a gene; V was cut back by 6 bases and J by 0 bases. This chain's CDR3 is CATSAWDYSYEQYF. For the CDR3, the DNA is TGTGCCACCAGTGCTTGGGACTACTCCTACGAGCAGTACTTC.

The rearrangement joins TRBV19 to TRBJ2-1; TRBD2 matches at 7 bases. The CDR3 sequence is 16 residues long. V trimming: 3 bases; J trimming: 2 bases; junction bases outside the gene matches: 7. Germline V gene lookup returns CDR1 LNHDA and CDR2 SQIVND (reference sequence). In DNA form, the CDR3 reads TGTGCCAGTAGTATGTGGGCGGGAGAGACCTACAATGAGCAGTTCTTC. This encodes CASSMWAGETYNEQFF.

V and J are TRBV7-9 and TRBJ1-2, with D perhaps TRBD1 (5 bases). CDR3 size: 14 residues. From germline, CDR1 is SEHNR and CDR2 FQNEAQ (reference sequence). Trimming left V 5 bases short and J 0 bases short, with 10 bases between. CDR3 region: CASSPGVTNYGYTF. The CDR3 nucleotides read TGTGCCAGCAGCCCGGGGGTGACTAACTATGGCTACACCTTC.

The rearrangement links TRBV29-1 to TRBJ1-1, with D perhaps TRBD1 (5 bases). The CDR3 is 15 amino acids. The germline V gene encodes CDR1 SQVTM and CDR2 ANQGSEA. The ends were cut back, 7 bases at V and 1 base at J, with 19 bases in the middle. The CDR3 bases are TGCAGCGCCATGGGGGGTAAAATTACGAACACTGAAGCTTTCTTT. Residues: CSAMGGKITNTEAFF.

This chain joins TRBV7-9 and TRBJ2-5; D not resolved. CDR1 is SEHNR, CDR2 FQNEAQ, per germline (reference sequence). The CDR3 runs to 13 residues. The V end was cut by 4 bases, the J end by 1 base, with 7 bases between. CDR3 DNA: TGTGCCAGCAGCTCGGACGGCCAAGAGACCCAGTACTTC. Its translation: CASSSDGQETQYF.

The V call is TRBV28, the J call TRBJ2-3, with 12 bases that match TRBD2. CDR3 length: 16 amino acids. CDR1 and CDR2 (germline): MDHEN, SYDVKM. Losses at the gene ends were 3 bases for V and 7 bases for J; bases not matched to a gene: 8. The CDR3 nucleotides read TGTGCCAGCAGTTTCCTAAGACTAGCGGGAGAGAATACGCAGTATTTT. Encoded protein: CASSFLRLAGENTQYF. The variable domain in full, completed from reference TRBV28 and TRBJ2-3, reads DVKVTQSSRYLVKRTGEKVFLECVQDMDHENMFWYRQDPGLGLRLIYFSYDVKMKEKGDIPEGYSVSREKKERFSLILESASTNQTSMYLCASSFLRLAGENTQYFGPGTRLTVL.

V gene TRBV6-6 combines with J gene TRBJ2-1; 11 nucleotides align to TRBD1. Germline V gene data show CDR1 as MNHNY and CDR2 as SVGAGI (reference sequence). V lost 5 bases, J lost 6 bases, and 3 bases stayed unmatched. The CDR3 is 14 amino acids. The CDR3 protein is CASSPGTGGNEQFF. The CDR3 DNA sequence: TGTGCCAGCAGTCCCGGGACAGGGGGCAATGAGCAGTTCTTC.

The chain is built from TRBV11-2 and TRBJ2-2; D perhaps matches TRBD2 (5 bases). V lost 1 base, J lost 5 bases, and 5 bases lay in between. The germline CDR1 and CDR2 sequences are SGHAT and FQNNGV. This CDR3 is 13 amino acids long. DNA of the CDR3: TGTGCCAGCAGCTTAGGCGGGACCGGGGAGCTGTTTTTT. Translating gives CASSLGGTGELFF.

The chain couples TRBV28 to TRBJ1-2; 8 bases match TRBD1. V shed 1 base, J shed 7 bases, and the junction held 14 bases outside the gene matches. Per germline, CDR1 MDHEN and CDR2 SYDVKM. This CDR3 is built from 17 residues. CDR3 loop: CASSLSGGARVSTGYTF. CDR3 nucleotides: TGTGCCAGCAGTTTATCAGGGGGCGCCCGGGTCAGTACTGGCTACACCTTC.

This clone showed up just once. The chain joins TRBV6-5 to TRBJ1-1; D not resolved. Trimming pared 7 bases from V and 1 base from J, leaving 13 bases between. Germline-derived CDR1 and CDR2 are MNHEY and SVGAGI. The CDR3 contains 14 residues. As DNA, the CDR3 is TGTGCCAGCACCCCGGACGGATGGAACACTGAAGCTTTCTTT. Its translation is CASTPDGWNTEAFF.

This rearrangement joins TRBV11-2 to TRBJ2-7; D possibly corresponds to TRBD1 (6 bases). Trimming stripped 6 bases from V and 2 bases from J, with 14 bases between. The length of the CDR3 is 14 residues. The germline V gene encodes CDR1 SGHAT and CDR2 FQNNGV. In DNA, the CDR3 is TGTGCCAGCAGTCGCGACAGGCGACCCTACGAGCAGTACTTC. Its protein is CASSRDRRPYEQYF.

The chain has TRBV15 and TRBJ2-7, with D possibly TRBD1 on 6 matching bases. V lost 0 bases, J lost 1 base, and 10 bases lay in between. The CDR3 consists of 15 residues. Looked up from germline, CDR1 is LNHNV and CDR2 is YYDKDF (reference sequence). The CDR3 DNA reads as TGTGCCACCAGCAGAGATACGGACAGATCCTACGAGCAGTACTTC. Residues: CATSRDTDRSYEQYF.

The gene calls are TRBV11-2 and TRBJ2-7; D remains unclear. Looked up from germline, CDR1 is SGHAT and CDR2 is FQNNGV. The germline V and J ends were trimmed by 2 bases and 4 bases, with 9 bases remaining between them. The CDR3 covers 13 residues. The CDR3 DNA reads TGTGCCAGCAGCTTAAACAGTCCGTACGAGCAGTACTTC. Translating gives CASSLNSPYEQYF.

DNA for the CDR3: TGCGCCAGCAGCCCCCCTCTAAAGCGGGGGGGCTGGAATGAGCAGTTCTTC. It specifies CASSPPLKRGGWNEQFF. This chain uses TRBV5-1 with TRBJ2-1; 10 positions agree with TRBD2. Trimming cost V 4 bases and J 7 bases; bases outside gene matches: 14. Germline V gene lookup returns CDR1 SGHRS and CDR2 YFSETQ. This CDR3 is 17 amino acids long.

This sequence joins TRBV7-9 and TRBJ1-3; D remains unclear. Trimming cost V 1 base and J 7 bases, with 11 bases left between them. This CDR3 spans 14 amino acids. CDR1 and CDR2 from the germline V gene are SEHNR and FQNEAQ (reference sequence). CDR3 coding DNA: TGTGCCAGCAGCTTAGACGTTCTTGCGAACACCATATATTTT. Amino acid sequence: CASSLDVLANTIYF.